These 14 T cell receptor beta chains came from one sample sequenced in a study of human T cells and chemical hapten exposure. Time point reported: pre-sensitization, week 0. Treatment in this sample: therapeutic diphenylcyclopropenone sensitization with weekly scalp DPC. From the RACE reads, TCRdb called clonotypes with MiXCR, one entry per CDR3 protein. This table has around 120,000 distinct CDR3 sequences, about 13% appearing once. The specimen was whole blood, collected in connection with sensitization to the hapten diphenylcyclopropenone (DPC). The receptors were gathered from a woman aged 18 to 35 with alopecia areata. Some clones in this sample may be carry-over from other donors' samples.

In its sample, this clonotype was seen a few times. The CDR3 loop reads CASSQVLPTDTQYF. The CDR3 coding sequence is TGCGCCAGCAGCCAAGTTTTGCCAACAGATACGCAGTATTTT. V usage is TRBV4-3 and J usage is TRBJ2-3; D is undetermined. Per the germline V gene, CDR1 is LGHNA and CDR2 is YSLEER. Trimming shortened V by 1 base and J by 3 bases, and 8 bases separated the two germline ends. This CDR3 is 14 amino acids long.

This clonotype occurred many times. The chain uses TRBV7-9 and TRBJ2-1; possibly TRBD2 for D (6 bases). Trimming took 8 bases from V and 10 from J, leaving 12 bases between them. CDR3 length: 11 residues. CDR1 and CDR2 from the germline V gene are SEHNR and FQNEAQ (reference sequence). The CDR3 protein is CASLPGGEQFF. The CDR3 DNA reads TGTGCCAGCCTACCCGGGGGAGAGCAGTTCTTC.

V and J are TRBV9 and TRBJ2-3; D unresolved. The V end lost 0 bases, the J end lost 9 bases, and 8 bases lay between the germline ends. Germline CDR1 SGDLS, CDR2 YYNGEE. The length of the CDR3 is 12 residues. In nucleotides, the CDR3 is TGTGCCAGCAGCGTAGATGAAGGGACGCAGTATTTT. Translating it yields CASSVDEGTQYF.

The chain employs TRBV19 and TRBJ2-1; TRBD2 matches at 7 bases. Germline trimming cut 3 bases from V and 0 bases from J; bases unmatched to any gene: 5. The CDR3 consists of 16 residues. CDR1 LNHDA and CDR2 SQIVND come from the germline V gene (reference sequence). This CDR3 reads CASSMGGSSSYNEQFF. The CDR3 DNA is TGTGCCAGTAGTATGGGAGGGTCGAGCTCCTACAATGAGCAGTTCTTC.

The rearrangement joins TRBV20-1 to TRBJ1-5; 8 bases line up with TRBD1. Germline V CDR1 and CDR2: DFQATT, SNEGSKA (reference sequence). Unmatched junction bases numbered 6, after V lost 4 bases and J lost 4 bases. The CDR3 has 14 residues. CDR3 coding DNA: TGCAGTGCTATGTTACAGGGGGGTAATCAGCCCCAGCATTTT. Its protein is CSAMLQGGNQPQHF.

This clonotype was seen a single time. This rearrangement joins TRBV9 to TRBJ2-5; 7 bases match TRBD1. This CDR3 is built from 14 residues. The germline V gene encodes CDR1 SGDLS and CDR2 YYNGEE. J lost 3 bases, V lost 0 bases, and 2 bases had no gene match. CDR3: CASSVAGTEETQYF. The CDR3 bases are TGTGCCAGCAGCGTAGCTGGGACAGAAGAGACCCAGTACTTC.

This clonotype has more than one count but fewer than ten. This rearrangement joins TRBV9 to TRBJ2-1, with D tentatively TRBD1 or TRBD2 (6 bases each). Trimming cost V 0 bases and J 7 bases, with 8 bases left between them. Germline CDR1 reads SGDLS; CDR2 reads YYNGEE. The CDR3 is 13 amino acids. The CDR3 coding sequence is TGTGCCAGCAGCGTAGGAGGGGGGAATGAGCAGTTCTTC. It specifies CASSVGGGNEQFF.

The chain carries TRBV27 and TRBJ2-7; D unclear. The germline V gene encodes CDR1 MNHEY and CDR2 SMNVEV (reference sequence). The CDR3 is 15 amino acids. V was clipped by 0 bases and J by 1 base, with 10 bases between them. CDR3 region: CASSLSGDNSYEQYF. Here the CDR3 DNA reads TGTGCCAGCAGTTTATCAGGAGATAATTCCTACGAGCAGTACTTC.

J is TRBJ1-1 and V is TRBV3-1; D is unclear. The CDR3 is 14 amino acids. CDR1 is LGHDT and CDR2 is YNNKEL in the germline V gene (reference sequence). V shed 0 bases and J shed 1 base, with 6 bases lying between them. In nucleotides, the CDR3 is TGTGCCAGCAGCCAAGATACACGGAACACTGAAGCTTTCTTT. Translation gives CASSQDTRNTEAFF.

J is TRBJ2-7 and V is TRBV27; unclear D gene. Germline CDR1 and CDR2: MNHEY and SMNVEV (reference sequence). The length of the CDR3 is 13 residues. The V end lost 8 bases, the J end lost 8 bases, and 19 bases lay between the germline ends. In nucleotides, the CDR3 is TGTGCCAGCCAGCTTAGCCCCCAGGCGAAGCAGTACTTC. Its protein is CASQLSPQAKQYF.

The gene calls are TRBV18 and TRBJ1-1, with TRBD1 matching over 8 bases. Losses at the gene ends were 6 bases for V and 1 base for J; bases not matched to a gene: 10. Per the germline V gene, CDR1 is KGHSH and CDR2 is LQKENI. The CDR3 is 16 residues long. The CDR3 protein is CASSPRTGRGNTEAFF. Written as DNA, the CDR3 is TGTGCCAGCTCCCCTCGGACAGGGAGGGGGAACACTGAAGCTTTCTTT.

This clonotype was seen more than once but under ten times. The V and J genes are TRBV10-3 and TRBJ2-4; D perhaps matches TRBD2 (6 bases). From germline, CDR1 is ENHRY and CDR2 SYGVKD. The V end was cut by 0 bases, the J end by 5 bases, with 26 bases between. The CDR3 consists of 20 residues. The chain's CDR3 is CAISESPMRGGPGPENIQYF. The CDR3 region has the DNA TGTGCCATCAGTGAGTCTCCTATGCGGGGAGGACCCGGCCCCGAAAACATTCAGTACTTC.

The chain combines TRBV9 with TRBJ2-2; D may be TRBD1 (6 bases). CDR1 and CDR2 from the germline V gene are SGDLS and YYNGEE. The CDR3 contains 15 residues. Trimming cost V 1 base and J 4 bases, with 11 bases left between them. The CDR3 region is CASSVTRTATGELFF. The CDR3 DNA reads as TGTGCCAGCAGCGTAACGCGGACAGCCACCGGGGAGCTGTTTTTT.

This clonotype was seen ten or more times. The rearrangement joins TRBV3-1 to TRBJ2-7, with TRBD2 identical over 9 bases. With V trimmed by 2 bases and J by 3 bases, 5 bases remained unmatched. The CDR3 is 15 amino acids. Germline lookup yields CDR1 LGHDT and CDR2 YNNKEL (reference sequence). Here the CDR3 DNA reads TGTGCCAGCAGCCAATTACTTAGCGGGGGCTACGAGCAGTACTTC. It is translated as CASSQLLSGGYEQYF.